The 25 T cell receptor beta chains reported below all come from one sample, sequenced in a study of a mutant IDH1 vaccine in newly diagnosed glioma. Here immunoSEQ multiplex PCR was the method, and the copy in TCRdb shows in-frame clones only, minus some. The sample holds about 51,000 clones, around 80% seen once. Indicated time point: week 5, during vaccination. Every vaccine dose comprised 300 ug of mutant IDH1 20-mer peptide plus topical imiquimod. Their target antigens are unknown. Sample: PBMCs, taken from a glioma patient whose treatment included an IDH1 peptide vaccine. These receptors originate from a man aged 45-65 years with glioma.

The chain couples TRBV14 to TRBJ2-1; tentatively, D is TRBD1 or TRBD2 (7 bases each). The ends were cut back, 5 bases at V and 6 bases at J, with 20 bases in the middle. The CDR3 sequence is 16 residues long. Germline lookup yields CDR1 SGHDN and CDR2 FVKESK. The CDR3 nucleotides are TGTGCCAGCAGCGCACGACAGGGACTACGTTTCAATGAGCAGTTCTTC. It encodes CASSARQGLRFNEQFF.

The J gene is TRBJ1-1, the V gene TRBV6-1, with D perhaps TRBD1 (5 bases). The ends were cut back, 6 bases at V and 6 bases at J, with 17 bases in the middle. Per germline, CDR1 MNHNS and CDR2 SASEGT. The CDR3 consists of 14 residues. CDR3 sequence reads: CASRPTGHGAEAFF. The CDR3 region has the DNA TGTGCCAGCAGGCCCACAGGTCACGGAGCTGAAGCTTTCTTT.

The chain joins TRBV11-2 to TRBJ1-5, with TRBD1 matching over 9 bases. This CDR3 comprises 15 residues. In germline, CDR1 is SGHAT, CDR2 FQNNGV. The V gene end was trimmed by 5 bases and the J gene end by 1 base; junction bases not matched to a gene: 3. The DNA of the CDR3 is TGTGCCAGCAGCACAACAGGGGGCAGCAATCAGCCCCAGCATTTT. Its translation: CASSTTGGSNQPQHF.

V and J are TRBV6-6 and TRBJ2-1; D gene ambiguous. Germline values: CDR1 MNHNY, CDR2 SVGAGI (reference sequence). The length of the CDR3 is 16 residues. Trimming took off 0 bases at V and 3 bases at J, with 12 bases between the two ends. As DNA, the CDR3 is TGTGCCAGCAGTTACTCCGGGCCTGGGAACTACAATGAGCAGTTCTTC. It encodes CASSYSGPGNYNEQFF.

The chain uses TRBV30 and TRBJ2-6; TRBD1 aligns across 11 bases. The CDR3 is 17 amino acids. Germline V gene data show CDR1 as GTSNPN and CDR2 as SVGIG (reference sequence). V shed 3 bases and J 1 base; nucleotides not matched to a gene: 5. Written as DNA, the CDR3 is TGTGCCTGGAGCAGGGACAGGGGGTTTTCTGGGGCCAACGTCCTGACTTTC. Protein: CAWSRDRGFSGANVLTF.

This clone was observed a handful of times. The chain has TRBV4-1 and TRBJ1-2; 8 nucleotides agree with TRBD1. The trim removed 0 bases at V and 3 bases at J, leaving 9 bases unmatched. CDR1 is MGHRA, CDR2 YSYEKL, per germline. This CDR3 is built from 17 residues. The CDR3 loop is CASSQERETGAYYGYTF. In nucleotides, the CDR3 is TGCGCCAGCAGCCAAGAGAGAGAGACAGGGGCGTACTATGGCTACACCTTC.

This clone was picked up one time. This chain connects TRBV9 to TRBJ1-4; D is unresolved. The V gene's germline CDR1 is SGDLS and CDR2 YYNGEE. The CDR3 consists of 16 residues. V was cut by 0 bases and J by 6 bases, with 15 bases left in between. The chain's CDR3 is CASSVEIIPPHEKLFF. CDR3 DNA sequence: TGTGCCAGCAGCGTAGAGATAATTCCCCCTCATGAAAAACTGTTTTTT.

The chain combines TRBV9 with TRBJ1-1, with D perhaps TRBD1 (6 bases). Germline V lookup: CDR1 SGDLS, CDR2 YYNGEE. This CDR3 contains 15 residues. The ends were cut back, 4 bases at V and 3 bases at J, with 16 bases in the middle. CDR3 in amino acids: CASSSTRGRDTEAFF. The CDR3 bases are TGTGCCAGCAGCAGCACCAGGGGCCGGGACACTGAAGCTTTCTTT.

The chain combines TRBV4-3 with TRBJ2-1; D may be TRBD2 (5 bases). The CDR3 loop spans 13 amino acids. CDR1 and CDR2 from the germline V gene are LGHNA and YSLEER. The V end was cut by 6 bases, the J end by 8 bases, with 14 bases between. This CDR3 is CASSELVAYEQFF. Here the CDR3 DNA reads TGCGCCAGCAGTGAACTAGTGGCGTATGAGCAGTTCTTC.

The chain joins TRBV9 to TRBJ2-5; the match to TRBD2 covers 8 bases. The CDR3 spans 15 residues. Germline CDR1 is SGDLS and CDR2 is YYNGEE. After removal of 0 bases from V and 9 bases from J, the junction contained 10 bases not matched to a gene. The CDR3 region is CASSVESVSGAPQYF. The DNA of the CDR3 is TGTGCCAGCAGCGTAGAATCGGTTAGCGGGGCTCCCCAGTACTTC. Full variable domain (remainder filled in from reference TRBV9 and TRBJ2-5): DSGVTQTPKHLITATGQRVTLRCSPRSGDLSVYWYQQSLDQGLQFLIQYYNGEERAKGNILERFSAQQFPDLHSELNLSSLELGDSALYFCASSVESVSGAPQYFGPGTRLLVL.

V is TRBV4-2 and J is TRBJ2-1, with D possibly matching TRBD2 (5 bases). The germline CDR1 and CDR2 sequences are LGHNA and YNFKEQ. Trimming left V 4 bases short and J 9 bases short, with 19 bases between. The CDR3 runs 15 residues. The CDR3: CASSPLGPGSFEQFF. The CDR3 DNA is TGTGCCAGCAGCCCCCTTGGGCCGGGGTCGTTTGAGCAGTTCTTC.

The CDR3 coding sequence is TGTGCCAGCAGTGCAGGGTTTGAGGGCAATCAGCCCCAGCATTTT. Translating gives CASSAGFEGNQPQHF. The chain couples TRBV7-2 to TRBJ1-5, with D perhaps matching TRBD1 (5 bases). This CDR3 region has 15 residues. The V end lost 6 bases, the J end lost 2 bases, and 14 bases lay between the germline ends. Per the germline V gene, CDR1 is SGHTA and CDR2 is FQGNSA. The entire variable domain, with the rest obtained from reference TRBV7-2 and TRBJ1-5, is as follows: GAGVSQSPSNKVTEKGKDVELRCDPISGHTALYWYRQSLGQGLEFLIYFQGNSAPDKSGLPSDRFSAERTGGSVSTLTIQRTQQEDSAVYLCASSAGFEGNQPQHFGDGTRLSIL.

Here the CDR3 reads CASSLSEQETQYF. The CDR3 DNA follows: TGTGCCAGCAGCCTCAGTGAACAAGAGACCCAGTACTTC. The chain employs TRBV6-1 and TRBJ2-5; the D is unclear. Germline V lookup: CDR1 MNHNS, CDR2 SASEGT. V gave up 6 bases and J gave up 2 bases, with 10 bases separating them. This CDR3 has 13 amino acids.

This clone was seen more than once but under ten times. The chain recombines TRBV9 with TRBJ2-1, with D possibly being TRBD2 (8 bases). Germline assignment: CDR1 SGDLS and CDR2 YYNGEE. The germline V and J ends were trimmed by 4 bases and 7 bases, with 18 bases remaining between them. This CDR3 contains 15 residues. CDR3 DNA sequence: TGTGCCAGCAGCTCGGGGGGGGGCAGGGGGAATGAGCAGTTCTTC. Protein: CASSSGGGRGNEQFF.

DNA for the CDR3: TGCGCCAGCAGCTCCCGGACAGGTGAGAATCAGCCCCAGCATTTT. Amino acids: CASSSRTGENQPQHF. The rearrangement links TRBV4-1 to TRBJ1-5, with TRBD1 identical over 7 bases. The trim removed 5 bases at V and 4 bases at J, leaving 8 bases unmatched. Germline V gene data show CDR1 as MGHRA and CDR2 as YSYEKL. CDR3 size: 15 residues.

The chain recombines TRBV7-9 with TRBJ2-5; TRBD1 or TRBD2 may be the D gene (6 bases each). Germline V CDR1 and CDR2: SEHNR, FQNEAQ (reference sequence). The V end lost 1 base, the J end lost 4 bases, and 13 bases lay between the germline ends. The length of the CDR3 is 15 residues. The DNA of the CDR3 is TGTGCCAGCAGCTTAGGGGGCAGGGGAGGAGAGACCCAGTACTTC. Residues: CASSLGGRGGETQYF.

The DNA of the CDR3 is TGCAGTTCCTGGACAGGTTCAAGCGATACGCAGTATTTT. This codes for CSSWTGSSDTQYF. The chain carries TRBV29-1 and TRBJ2-3; 7 bases are a match to TRBD1. Germline V CDR1 and CDR2: SQVTM, ANQGSEA. The CDR3 consists of 13 residues.

CDR3 in amino acids: CAISESSEQFF. The CDR3 DNA sequence: TGTGCCATCAGTGAGTCCAGTGAGCAGTTCTTC. The chain combines TRBV10-3 with TRBJ2-1; D not resolved. CDR1 and CDR2 from the germline V gene are ENHRY and SYGVKD. The V and J ends lost 0 bases and 9 bases respectively, with 3 bases between them. This CDR3 comprises 11 residues.

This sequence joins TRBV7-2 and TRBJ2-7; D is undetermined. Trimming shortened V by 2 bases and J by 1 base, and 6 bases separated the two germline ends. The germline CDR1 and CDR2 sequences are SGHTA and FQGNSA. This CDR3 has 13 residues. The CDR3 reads CASSLMGSYEQYF. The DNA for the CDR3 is TGTGCCAGCAGCTTAATGGGTTCCTACGAGCAGTACTTC. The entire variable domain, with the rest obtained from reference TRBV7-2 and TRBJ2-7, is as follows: GAGVSQSPSNKVTEKGKDVELRCDPISGHTALYWYRQSLGQGLEFLIYFQGNSAPDKSGLPSDRFSAERTGGSVSTLTIQRTQQEDSAVYLCASSLMGSYEQYFGPGTRLTVT.

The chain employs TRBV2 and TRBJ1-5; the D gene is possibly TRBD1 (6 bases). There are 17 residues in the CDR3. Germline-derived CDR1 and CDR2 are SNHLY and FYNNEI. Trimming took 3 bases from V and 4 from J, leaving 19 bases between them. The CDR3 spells CASSEWSQGPSNQPQHF. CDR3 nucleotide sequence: TGTGCCAGCAGTGAGTGGAGTCAGGGGCCTTCAAATCAGCCCCAGCATTTT.

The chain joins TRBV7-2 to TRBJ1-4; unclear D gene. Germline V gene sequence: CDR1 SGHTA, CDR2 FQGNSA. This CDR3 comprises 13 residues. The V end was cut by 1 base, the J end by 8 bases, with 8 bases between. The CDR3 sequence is CASSLGSSEKLFF. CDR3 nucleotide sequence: TGTGCCAGCAGCTTAGGTAGTAGCGAAAAACTGTTTTTT.

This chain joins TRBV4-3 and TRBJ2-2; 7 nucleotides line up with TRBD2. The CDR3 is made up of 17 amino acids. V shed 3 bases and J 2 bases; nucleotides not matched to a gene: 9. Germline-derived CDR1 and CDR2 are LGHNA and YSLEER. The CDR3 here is CASSQISGSRNTGELFF. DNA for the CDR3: TGCGCCAGCAGCCAGATTAGCGGGTCGCGCAACACCGGGGAGCTGTTTTTT.

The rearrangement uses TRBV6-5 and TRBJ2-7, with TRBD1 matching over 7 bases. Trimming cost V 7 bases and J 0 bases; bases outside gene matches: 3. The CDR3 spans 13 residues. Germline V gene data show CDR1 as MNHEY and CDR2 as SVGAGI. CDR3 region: CASMTGFSYEQYF. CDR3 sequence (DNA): TGTGCCAGCATGACAGGGTTCTCCTACGAGCAGTACTTC.

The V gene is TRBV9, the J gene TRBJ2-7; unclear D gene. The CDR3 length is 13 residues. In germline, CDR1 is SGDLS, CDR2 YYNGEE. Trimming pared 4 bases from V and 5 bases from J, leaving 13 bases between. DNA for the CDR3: TGTGCCAGCAGCACGGGCCCCCATAACGAGCAGTACTTC. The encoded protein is CASSTGPHNEQYF.

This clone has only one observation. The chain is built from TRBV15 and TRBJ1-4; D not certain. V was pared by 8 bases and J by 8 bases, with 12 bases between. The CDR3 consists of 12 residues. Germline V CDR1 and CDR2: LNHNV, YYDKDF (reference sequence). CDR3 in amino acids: CATSPRGEKLFF. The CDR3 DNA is TGTGCCACCTCCCCACGTGGGGAAAAACTGTTTTTT.